The clone carrying this T cell receptor beta chain was seen many times. This CDR3 comprises 15 residues. Per the germline V gene, CDR1 is DFQATT and CDR2 is SNEGSKA (reference sequence). Between the trimmed V and J ends, which lost 7 bases and 4 bases, there was a span of 20 bases. Preparation of the TCRbeta library used unique molecular identifiers. MiXCR was run by TCRdb on the PCR reads, yielding one entry per CDR3 protein. The sample includes 640,000 or so distinct CDR3 sequences, 15% to 20% of them seen just once. This sample was included in a study of T-cell reconstitution after alpha-beta-depleted transplantation in children.

The sample here was PBMCs from the stem cell graft donor, taken from the stem cell graft. This TCR was recovered from a human donor who donated a stem cell graft to a child with acute myeloid leukemia. This sequence joins TRBV20-1 and TRBJ2-1, with D possibly TRBD2 on 5 matching bases. Here the CDR3 DNA reads TGCAGTGGTATTACGCCCCGGGGAGAATACAATGAGCAGTTCTTC. Residues: CSGITPRGEYNEQFF.